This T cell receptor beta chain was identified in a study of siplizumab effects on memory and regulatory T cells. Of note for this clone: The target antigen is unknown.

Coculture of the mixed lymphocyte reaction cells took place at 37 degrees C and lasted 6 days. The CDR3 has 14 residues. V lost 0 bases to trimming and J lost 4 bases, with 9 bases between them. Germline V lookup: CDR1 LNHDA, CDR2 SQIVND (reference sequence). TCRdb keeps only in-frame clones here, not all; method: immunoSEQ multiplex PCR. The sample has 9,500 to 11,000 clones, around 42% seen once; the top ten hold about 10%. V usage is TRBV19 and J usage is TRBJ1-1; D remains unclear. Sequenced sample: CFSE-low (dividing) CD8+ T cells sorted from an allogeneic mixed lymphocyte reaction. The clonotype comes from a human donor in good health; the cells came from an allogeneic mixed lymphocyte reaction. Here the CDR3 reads CASSIDPDGTEAFF. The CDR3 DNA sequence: TGTGCCAGTAGTATAGATCCAGACGGCACTGAAGCTTTCTTT. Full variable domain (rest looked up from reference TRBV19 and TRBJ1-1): DGGITQSPKYLFRKEGQNVTLSCEQNLNHDAMYWYRQDPGQGLRLIYYSQIVNDFQKGDIAEGYSVSREKKESFPLTVTSAQKNPTAFYLCASSIDPDGTEAFFGQGTRLTVV.